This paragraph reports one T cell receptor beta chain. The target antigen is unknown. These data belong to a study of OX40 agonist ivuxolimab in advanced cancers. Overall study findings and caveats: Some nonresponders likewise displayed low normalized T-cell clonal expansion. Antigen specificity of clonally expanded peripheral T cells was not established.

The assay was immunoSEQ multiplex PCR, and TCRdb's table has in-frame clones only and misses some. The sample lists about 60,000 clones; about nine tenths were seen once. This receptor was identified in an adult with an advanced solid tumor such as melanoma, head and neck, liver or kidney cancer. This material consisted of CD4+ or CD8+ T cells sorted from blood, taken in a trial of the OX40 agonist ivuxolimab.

The CDR3 region has the DNA TGTGCCAGCAGTACAGCAATGGGACAGGGGCAAATTCAGTACTTC. It codes for CASSTAMGQGQIQYF. The chain recombines TRBV6-5 with TRBJ2-4; 10 bases are a match to TRBD1. This CDR3 contains 15 residues. J lost 10 bases, V lost 5 bases, and 11 bases had no gene match. Germline loops: CDR1 MNHEY, CDR2 SVGAGI.